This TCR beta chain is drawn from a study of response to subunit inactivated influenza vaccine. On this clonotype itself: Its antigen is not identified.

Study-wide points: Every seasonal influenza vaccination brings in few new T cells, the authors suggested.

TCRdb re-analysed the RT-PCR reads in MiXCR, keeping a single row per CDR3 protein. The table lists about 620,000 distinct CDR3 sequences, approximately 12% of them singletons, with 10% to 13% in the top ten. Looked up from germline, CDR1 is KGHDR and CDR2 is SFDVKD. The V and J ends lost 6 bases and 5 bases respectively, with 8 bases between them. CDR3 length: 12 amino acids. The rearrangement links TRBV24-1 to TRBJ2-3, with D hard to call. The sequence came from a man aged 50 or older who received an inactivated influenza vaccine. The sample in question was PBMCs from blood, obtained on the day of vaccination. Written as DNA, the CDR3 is TGTGCCACCAGTACCCTCGGAGATACGCAGTATTTT. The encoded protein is CATSTLGDTQYF.